These T cell receptor beta chains were read from a single sample in a study of cytomegalovirus exposure and HLA in healthy donors. The assay was immunoSEQ multiplex PCR, and TCRdb's table has in-frame clones only and misses some. This sample has 90,000 to 130,000 clones, with almost 96% found just once. Sequencing was done on a sample of PBMCs. Source of these receptors: a woman under 30 in good health and CMV-seronegative. Both conserved end residues are part of each CDR3. A D gene is named only where the DNA matches it firmly. Size is omitted from some rows. Given values are once, few, many or a class for expanded clones.

CDR3	DNA	D	J	V	size
CAWDSNTGELFF	TGTGCCTGGGACAGTAACACCGGGGAGCTGTTTTTT	NA	TRBJ2-2	TRBV30	NA
CASSFSQVPNSPLHF	TGCGCCAGCAGCTTTAGTCAGGTACCAAATTCACCCCTCCACTTT	NA	TRBJ1-6	TRBV5-1	few
CASSWPLQYQETQYF	TGTGCCAGCAGCTGGCCCCTCCAGTATCAAGAGACCCAGTACTTC	NA	TRBJ2-5	TRBV5-5	once
CASSLSDSYEQYF	TGTGCCAGCAGCTTATCGGACAGCTACGAGCAGTACTTC	NA	TRBJ2-7	TRBV11-2	NA
CASSATGANTEAFF	TGTGCCAGCAGCGCTACAGGCGCGAACACTGAAGCTTTCTTT	NA	TRBJ1-1	TRBV7-3	NA
CASSLVTGRAYEQYF	TGTGCCAGCAGCTTAGTAACAGGGAGGGCCTACGAGCAGTACTTC	NA	TRBJ2-7	TRBV11-2	NA
CASSYGQLNEKLFF	TGTGCCAGCAGCTATGGACAGCTTAATGAAAAACTGTTTTTT	NA	TRBJ1-4	TRBV6-5	NA
CASSKDRGRERGYTF	TGTGCCAGTAGTAAGGACAGGGGTCGTGAAAGAGGCTACACCTTC	TRBD1	TRBJ1-2	TRBV19	NA
CASSDQGEPDQPQHF	TGTGCCAGCAGTGATCAGGGGGAGCCTGATCAGCCCCAGCATTTT	TRBD1	TRBJ1-5	TRBV6-1	NA
CASSEEGTRLNTEAFF	TGTGCCAGCAGTGAAGAGGGGACACGCTTGAACACTGAAGCTTTCTTT	NA	TRBJ1-1	TRBV2	NA
CASSPGLAGDTQYF	TGTGCCAGCAGCCCCGGACTAGCGGGGGATACGCAGTATTTT	TRBD2	TRBJ2-3	TRBV7-8	NA
CASSLARWDREGGYTF	TGCGCCAGCAGCTTGGCCCGATGGGACAGGGAGGGCGGCTACACCTTC	TRBD1	TRBJ1-2	TRBV5-1	once
CSVRTSGGDTDTQYF	TGCAGCGTCCGGACTAGCGGGGGGGACACAGATACGCAGTATTTT	TRBD2	TRBJ2-3	TRBV29-1	NA
CASSLETGGIYEQYF	TGTGCCAGCAGCTTGGAAACGGGGGGGATCTACGAGCAGTACTTC	TRBD2	TRBJ2-7	TRBV5-5	NA
CASEEKNTGELFF	TGTGCCAGCGAGGAAAAGAACACCGGGGAGCTGTTTTTT	NA	TRBJ2-2	TRBV28	NA
CASSVDSAGNYNEQFF	TGTGCCAGCAGCGTAGATTCAGCGGGGAATTACAATGAGCAGTTCTTC	TRBD2	TRBJ2-1	TRBV9	NA
CASSPTSTGAETQYF	TGTGCCAGCAGTCCCACGTCCACAGGGGCAGAGACCCAGTACTTC	TRBD1	TRBJ2-5	TRBV28	NA
CASSWTSGGAYRFEQYF	TGTGCCAGCAGTTGGACTAGCGGGGGGGCCTACCGGTTCGAGCAGTACTTC	TRBD2	TRBJ2-7	TRBV28	once
CASSLASGGPDEQFF	TGCGCCAGCAGCTTGGCCTCGGGGGGGCCTGATGAGCAGTTCTTC	TRBD2	TRBJ2-1	TRBV5-1	NA
CASSPRGRNSPLHF	TGTGCCAGCAGCCCCAGGGGGCGGAATTCACCCCTCCACTTT	TRBD1	TRBJ1-6	TRBV13	NA
CASVRSRGGNEQFF	TGTGCCAGCGTACGATCGCGGGGGGGAAATGAGCAGTTCTTC	TRBD2	TRBJ2-1	TRBV7-2	NA
CASSEIRGPEKLFF	TGTGCCAGCAGTGAAATCAGGGGCCCTGAAAAACTGTTTTTT	NA	TRBJ1-4	TRBV2	NA
CASRRGIAGAAPVYEQYF	TGTGCCAGCAGACGGGGAATAGCGGGGGCCGCACCCGTCTACGAGCAGTACTTC	TRBD2	TRBJ2-7	TRBV27	NA
CASSQARSSPLHF	TGTGCCAGCAGCCAAGCCAGAAGTTCACCCCTCCACTTT	NA	TRBJ1-6	TRBV14	NA
CASSLGGQGVYTF	TGTGCCAGCAGCTTAGGGGGACAGGGGGTCTACACCTTC	TRBD1	TRBJ1-2	TRBV11-2	NA
CASGRTGTSDGYTF	TGCGCCAGCGGACGAACAGGGACCTCGGATGGCTACACCTTC	NA	TRBJ1-2	TRBV4-1	NA
CATRSGTIFSNQPQHF	TGTGCCACCCGTTCCGGGACAATCTTTAGCAATCAGCCCCAGCATTTT	NA	TRBJ1-5	TRBV28	NA
CASSSQGKGGTEAFF	TGTGCCAGCTCAAGCCAGGGGAAGGGCGGCACTGAAGCTTTCTTT	NA	TRBJ1-1	TRBV18	NA
CASSLKATGEDGYTF	TGTGCCAGCAGCCTTAAGGCTACAGGGGAGGATGGCTACACCTTC	TRBD1	TRBJ1-2	TRBV7-9	NA
CASSLPSGAFNEQFF	TGTGCCAGCAGCTTACCTAGCGGGGCCTTCAATGAGCAGTTCTTC	TRBD2	TRBJ2-1	TRBV7-2	NA
CASSFVDRTYEQYF	TGTGCCAGCAGTTTTGTGGACAGAACTTACGAGCAGTACTTC	NA	TRBJ2-7	TRBV27	NA
CASRLTSGGSYNEQFF	TGTGCCAGCAGACTTACTAGTGGTGGCTCCTACAATGAGCAGTTCTTC	NA	TRBJ2-1	TRBV7-2	few
CASSIMGGGVNEQYF	TGTGCCAGTAGTATAATGGGGGGGGGAGTGAACGAGCAGTACTTC	TRBD2	TRBJ2-7	TRBV19	NA
CASSFGSLAPSYEQYF	TGTGCCAGCAGTTTCGGGAGCCTAGCGCCCTCCTACGAGCAGTACTTC	NA	TRBJ2-7	TRBV28	NA
CASSLGQKNTGELFF	TGTGCCAGCAGCTTGGGACAGAAGAACACCGGGGAGCTGTTTTTT	TRBD1	TRBJ2-2	TRBV7-9	NA
CASSIKGSPGGYTF	TGTGCCAGTAGTATTAAGGGCAGCCCGGGGGGCTACACCTTC	NA	TRBJ1-2	TRBV19	NA
CASSQDHPDRGTYEQYF	TGCGCCAGCAGCCAAGATCATCCGGACAGGGGAACCTACGAGCAGTACTTC	TRBD1	TRBJ2-7	TRBV4-1	NA
CASTTGGYYGYTF	TGTGCCAGCACTACGGGGGGGTACTATGGCTACACCTTC	NA	TRBJ1-2	TRBV28	NA
CASSLGQNQPQHF	TGTGCCAGCAGCTTAGGACAGAATCAGCCCCAGCATTTT	NA	TRBJ1-5	TRBV7-2	NA
CASSLGRATEAFF	TGTGCCAGCAGCTTAGGCAGGGCCACTGAAGCTTTCTTT	NA	TRBJ1-1	TRBV11-3	NA
CASSPGLAGGPYNEQFF	TGTGCCAGCAGTCCGGGACTAGCGGGGGGGCCCTACAATGAGCAGTTCTTC	TRBD2	TRBJ2-1	TRBV27	NA
CATRTSPSTDTQYF	TGCGCCACCCGGACTAGCCCAAGCACAGATACGCAGTATTTT	TRBD2	TRBJ2-3	TRBV5-1	NA
CASSLGSSYEQYF	TGTGCCAGCAGCTTGGGGAGCTCCTACGAGCAGTACTTC	NA	TRBJ2-7	TRBV5-4	NA
CASSQVGDSSYEQYF	TGCGCCAGCAGCCAAGTAGGAGACAGTTCCTACGAGCAGTACTTC	NA	TRBJ2-7	TRBV4-3	NA
CASSSGTSGGFDEQFF	TGTGCCAGCAGTTCCGGAACTAGCGGGGGATTCGATGAGCAGTTCTTC	TRBD2	TRBJ2-1	TRBV6-5	NA
CASSYSLFDSNQPQHF	TGTGCCAGCAGTTACAGCCTTTTTGATAGCAATCAGCCCCAGCATTTT	NA	TRBJ1-5	TRBV6-6	once
CASSLTGGSGGNYGYTF	TGTGCCAGCAGTTTAACAGGGGGCTCGGGCGGTAACTATGGCTACACCTTC	TRBD1	TRBJ1-2	TRBV28	NA
CASSVHGTGGSDTQYF	TGTGCCAGCAGCGTACACGGGACAGGGGGCTCAGATACGCAGTATTTT	TRBD1	TRBJ2-3	TRBV9	NA
CASSPASGAKPRNEQFF	TGTGCCAGCAGTCCGGCTAGCGGAGCCAAGCCGCGGAATGAGCAGTTCTTC	TRBD2	TRBJ2-1	TRBV28	NA
CASSLQGLAGYGEQFF	TGTGCCAGCAGCCTCCAGGGACTAGCGGGGTACGGAGAGCAGTTCTTC	TRBD2	TRBJ2-1	TRBV7-2	NA
CASSAGTSGGRLDTQYF	TGTGCCAGCAGCGCCGGGACTAGCGGGGGGCGTCTGGATACGCAGTATTTT	TRBD2	TRBJ2-3	TRBV7-6	NA
CAKDRGDNEQFF	TGTGCCAAGGACAGGGGGGACAATGAGCAGTTCTTC	TRBD1	TRBJ2-1	TRBV30	NA
CASKELYSNQPQHF	TGTGCCAGTAAGGAGTTATATAGCAATCAGCCCCAGCATTTT	NA	TRBJ1-5	TRBV19	NA
CASSTTSNQPQHF	TGTGCCAGCAGCACAACTAGCAATCAGCCCCAGCATTTT	NA	TRBJ1-5	TRBV7-9	NA
CAIGEGGPGNEQFF	TGTGCCATCGGGGAGGGTGGTCCGGGCAATGAGCAGTTCTTC	TRBD2	TRBJ2-1	TRBV10-3	NA